This T cell receptor (beta chain) was captured by sequencing in a study of blood T cell repertoires in COVID-19. Assay: immunoSEQ multiplex PCR; the TCRdb copy retains only in-frame clones and omits some. The table records 250,000 to 400,000 clones, about 87% of them present only once. CDR1 SNHLY and CDR2 FYNNEI come from the germline V gene. This CDR3 region has 15 residues. Trimming shortened V by 6 bases and J by 4 bases, and 18 bases separated the two germline ends. Sequenced material: peripheral blood. This sequence joins TRBV2 and TRBJ1-1, with a weak D call TRBD1 (5 bases). The sequence derives from a woman aged 25 to 39 with COVID-19, enrolled during active disease. The CDR3 region has the DNA TGTGCCAGCAGCCCCCTCCCCCCCGGGGGCACTGAAGCTTTCTTT. It encodes CASSPLPPGGTEAFF.